This T cell receptor beta chain is drawn from a study of T-cell reconstitution after alpha-beta-depleted transplantation in children. This clonotype has at least ten counts. The antigen remains unidentified. This sample's TCRbeta library carried unique molecular identifier barcodes. TCRdb reprocessed the PCR reads via MiXCR and lists one record per CDR3 protein. The data contain around 30,000 distinct CDR3 sequences, about 7% of them singletons. Findings of the study overall: Reportedly, roughly two months post-transplant, alpha-beta T cells arose from several hundred expanded graft clones.

Deletions cut 2 bases from V and 2 bases from J, with 10 bases between. CDR1 and CDR2 from the germline V gene are MNHEY and SVGAGI. The CDR3 is 15 residues long. V is TRBV6-5 and J is TRBJ1-5; D gene ambiguous. The source was peripheral blood, collected 60 days after TCRalphabeta/CD19-depleted stem cell transplant. This TCR was sampled from a child under two years old who had a stem cell transplant for acute myeloid leukemia, so the T cells may come from the graft donor. The CDR3 DNA sequence: TGTGCCAGCAGTTACGGGCCTGCGGGCAATCAGCCCCAGCATTTT. It codes for CASSYGPAGNQPQHF.